What follows are 17 T cell receptor beta chains derived from one specimen sequenced in a study of shared clonotypes between healthy human individuals (dated by TCRdb to 2018 to 2021). Library preparation used the immunoSEQ multiplex PCR assay. TCRdb took over this immuneACCESS table, retaining in-frame rearrangements with V and J assigned. Such tables are incomplete; in checked studies, under half of the missing clones stem from an unresolved V gene, and the remainder is unexplained. The sample contains 950,000 to 1,200,000 clones, 60% to 80% of them found a single time. Of the sample, 0.85% to 1% falls within the top ten clones. Sequencing was performed on memory CD4+ T cells from PBMCs. The sample's cell subset or site, from its label and the paper: CD45RA-negative fraction. These receptors were obtained from a young man in good health. Some clones in this sample may be carry-over from other donors' samples.

This rearrangement joins TRBV28 to TRBJ1-3, with a possible D match to TRBD1 (6 bases). Germline V CDR1 and CDR2: MDHEN, SYDVKM. V dropped 5 bases and J dropped 2 bases, with 13 bases sitting between them. CDR3 length equals 15 residues. CDR3 sequence reads: CASSDDRQAGNTIYF. In DNA, the CDR3 is TGTGCCAGCAGTGACGACAGGCAGGCTGGAAACACCATATATTTT.

The chain carries TRBV7-9 and TRBJ1-3, with D possibly matching TRBD1 (6 bases). The length of the CDR3 is 17 residues. In germline, CDR1 is SEHNR, CDR2 FQNEAQ (reference sequence). With 4 bases removed from V and 0 bases from J, the gap between germline ends came to 16 bases. The CDR3 region is CASSYTAGANSGNTIYF. The CDR3 nucleotides are TGTGCCAGCAGCTACACGGCAGGGGCCAACTCTGGAAACACCATATATTTT.

V gene TRBV5-5 combines with J gene TRBJ2-7, with a tentative D call TRBD1 (6 bases). The CDR3 is 15 amino acids. Trimming took off 4 bases at V and 1 base at J, with 15 bases between the two ends. In germline, CDR1 is SGHKS, CDR2 YYEKEE (reference sequence). DNA for the CDR3: TGTGCCAGCAGCGGACAGTTCGACCTATCCTACGAGCAGTACTTC. It is translated as CASSGQFDLSYEQYF.

This clone was recorded many times. V is TRBV4-1 and J is TRBJ1-1, with 7 positions matching TRBD1. Germline V gene sequence: CDR1 MGHRA, CDR2 YSYEKL. The CDR3 is 13 residues long. Germline trimming cut 4 bases from V and 3 bases from J; bases unmatched to any gene: 2. The CDR3 DNA sequence: TGCGCCAGCAGCCGGGACAGTTACACTGAAGCTTTCTTT. Protein sequence: CASSRDSYTEAFF.

The chain joins TRBV14 to TRBJ1-1, with 7 bases aligning to TRBD1. V gave up 4 bases and J gave up 6 bases; unmatched junction bases: 11. Germline V gives CDR1 SGHDN, CDR2 FVKESK. The CDR3 extends over 15 amino acids. CDR3 residues: CASSLSTGAFAEAFF. DNA for the CDR3: TGTGCCAGCAGCCTAAGTACAGGGGCCTTTGCTGAAGCTTTCTTT.

The rearrangement uses TRBV27 and TRBJ2-5, with TRBD1 matching over 8 bases. The CDR3 consists of 17 residues. Trimming took 4 bases from V and 9 from J; bases not matched to a gene: 19. In germline, CDR1 is MNHEY, CDR2 SMNVEV (reference sequence). This CDR3 is CASSSPRTRGEQGAQYF. The CDR3 DNA is TGTGCCAGCAGTTCCCCCAGGACCAGGGGGGAACAGGGGGCCCAGTACTTC.

V is TRBV27 and J is TRBJ2-5; TRBD2 matches at 10 bases. This CDR3 region has 19 residues. Looked up from germline, CDR1 is MNHEY and CDR2 is SMNVEV (reference sequence). V shed 6 bases and J 5 bases; nucleotides not matched to a gene: 21. The CDR3 region has the DNA TGTGCCAGCAGCTCCGCCGGGACTAGCGTCTCCCCCGGGGGGGAGACCCAGTACTTC. Translation gives CASSSAGTSVSPGGETQYF.

This clone was observed a handful of times. The V and J genes are TRBV11-2 and TRBJ1-1, with unresolved D. This CDR3 has 12 residues. CDR1 and CDR2 from the germline V gene are SGHAT and FQNNGV. Trimming took 1 base from V and 11 from J, leaving 11 bases between them. In nucleotides, the CDR3 is TGTGCCAGCAGCTTAGTAACCCCGAGGGCTTTCTTT. Its protein product is CASSLVTPRAFF. Filled out from reference TRBV11-2 and TRBJ1-1, the complete variable domain reads EAGVAQSPRYKIIEKRQSVAFWCNPISGHATLYWYQQILGQGPKLLIQFQNNGVVDDSQLPKDRFSAERLKGVDSTLKIQPAKLEDSAVYLCASSLVTPRAFFGQGTRLTVV.

This clone has a handful of counts. V usage is TRBV4-1 and J usage is TRBJ2-7, with 11 positions matching TRBD2. CDR3 size: 18 residues. V lost 4 bases and J lost 2; bases outside the gene matches: 13. Germline CDR1 is MGHRA and CDR2 is YSYEKL. Written as DNA, the CDR3 is TGCGCCAGCAGCCCCCTCCTAGCGGGAGGCTGGATGACCTACGAGCAGTACTTC. Translation gives CASSPLLAGGWMTYEQYF.

This chain links TRBV30 with TRBJ1-4; D remains unclear. V was pared by 0 bases and J by 5 bases, with 13 bases between. CDR3 length: 15 residues. Per the germline V gene, CDR1 is GTSNPN and CDR2 is SVGIG (reference sequence). The CDR3 DNA reads as TGTGCCTGGAGTGTACGGCAGATAATGAATGAAAAACTGTTTTTT. As protein: CAWSVRQIMNEKLFF. Full variable domain (rest looked up from reference TRBV30 and TRBJ1-4): SQTIHQWPATLVQPVGSPLSLECTVEGTSNPNLYWYRQAAGRGLQLLFYSVGIGQISSEVPQNLSASRPQDRQFILSSKKLLLSDSGFYLCAWSVRQIMNEKLFFGSGTQLSVL.

This clone was observed a few times. The CDR3 region is CASSRVSGANVLTF. Written as DNA, the CDR3 is TGCGCCAGCAGCAGAGTCTCTGGGGCCAACGTCCTGACTTTC. The V and J genes are TRBV5-1 and TRBJ2-6; D call uncertain. Germline V gene lookup returns CDR1 SGHRS and CDR2 YFSETQ. Trimming removed 4 bases at V and 0 bases at J, with 5 bases between. The CDR3 covers 14 residues.

The V and J genes are TRBV9 and TRBJ2-3; TRBD2 matches at 9 bases. Germline V CDR1 and CDR2: SGDLS, YYNGEE. Trimming took 0 bases from V and 2 from J; bases not matched to a gene: 7. The CDR3 contains 17 residues. The CDR3 region is CASSVATSGKLTDTQYF. CDR3 coding DNA: TGTGCCAGCAGCGTAGCGACTAGCGGAAAACTCACAGATACGCAGTATTTT.

V is TRBV7-6 and J is TRBJ2-7, with 8 bases lining up with TRBD1. The CDR3 has 15 residues. In germline, CDR1 is SGHVS, CDR2 FNYEAQ. The V gene end was trimmed by 4 bases and the J gene end by 4 bases; junction bases not matched to a gene: 9. The CDR3 bases are TGTGCCAGCAGCTCCGGGACAGGCCTTTTGTACGAGCAGTACTTC. Its translation: CASSSGTGLLYEQYF.

This clone appeared once. The chain carries TRBV6-1 and TRBJ1-2; perhaps TRBD1 as D (6 bases). The germline gives CDR1 MNHNS, CDR2 SASEGT. Trimming stripped 2 bases from V and 2 bases from J, with 9 bases between. The CDR3 sequence is 14 residues long. As DNA, the CDR3 is TGTGCCAGCAGTGAATACAGGGCAAACTATGGCTACACCTTC. Its translation: CASSEYRANYGYTF.

The chain links TRBV2 to TRBJ1-6; 7 positions match TRBD1. The CDR3 has 17 amino acids. The V gene's germline CDR1 is SNHLY and CDR2 FYNNEI. V trimming: 7 bases; J trimming: 9 bases; junction bases outside the gene matches: 18. The CDR3 here is CASKRSRGGEESSPLHF. CDR3 DNA sequence: TGTGCCAGCAAGCGGTCGAGAGGGGGCGAAGAGAGTTCACCCCTCCACTTT.

The J gene is TRBJ1-2, the V gene TRBV14; no definite D call. CDR1 and CDR2 (germline): SGHDN, FVKESK. The CDR3 loop spans 15 amino acids. With 2 bases removed from V and 0 bases from J, the gap between germline ends came to 10 bases. CDR3 sequence reads: CASSQLTISNYGYTF. The CDR3 DNA reads as TGTGCCAGCAGCCAATTGACGATTTCTAACTATGGCTACACCTTC.

This clone has only one observation. CDR3 sequence: CASRKTPGGSYEQYF. CDR3 nucleotide sequence: TGTGCCAGTAGGAAGACACCCGGGGGCTCCTACGAGCAGTACTTC. This rearrangement joins TRBV19 to TRBJ2-7; perhaps TRBD2 as D (6 bases). Trimming stripped 6 bases from V and 0 bases from J, with 15 bases between. CDR1 is LNHDA and CDR2 is SQIVND in the germline V gene (reference sequence). This CDR3 comprises 15 residues.